The clone carrying this T cell receptor beta chain was observed many times. TCRdb passed the 5' RACE reads through MiXCR, listing each CDR3 protein once. The table lists nearly 55,000 distinct CDR3 sequences, 17% of them singletons. The V and J ends lost 1 base and 8 bases respectively, with 11 bases between them. Germline CDR1 reads SEHNR; CDR2 reads FQNEAQ (reference sequence). The CDR3 length is 13 residues. This clonotype originated in a female donor with breast cancer. The sequencing input was naive CD4+ T cells sorted from blood. Sample subset: naive CD4+ T cells, CD4+CD45RA+CD25-. The gene calls are TRBV7-9 and TRBJ1-1, with D unresolved. The CDR3 loop reads CASSLEEALEAFF. The CDR3 nucleotides are TGTGCCAGCAGCTTAGAAGAGGCCTTAGAAGCTTTCTTT.